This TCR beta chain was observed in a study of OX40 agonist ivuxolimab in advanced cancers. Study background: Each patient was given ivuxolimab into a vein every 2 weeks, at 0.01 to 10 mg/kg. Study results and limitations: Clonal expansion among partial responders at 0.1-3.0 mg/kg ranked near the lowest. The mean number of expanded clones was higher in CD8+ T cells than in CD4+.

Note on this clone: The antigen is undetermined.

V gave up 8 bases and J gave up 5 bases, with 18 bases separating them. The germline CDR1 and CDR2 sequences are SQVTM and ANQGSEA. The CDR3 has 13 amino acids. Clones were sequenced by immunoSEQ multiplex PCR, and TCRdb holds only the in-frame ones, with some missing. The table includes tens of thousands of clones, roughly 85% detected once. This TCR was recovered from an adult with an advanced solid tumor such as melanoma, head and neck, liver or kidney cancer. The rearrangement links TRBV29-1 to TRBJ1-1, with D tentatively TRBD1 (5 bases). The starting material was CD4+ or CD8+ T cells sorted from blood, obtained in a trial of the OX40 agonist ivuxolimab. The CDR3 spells CSTHAREGTEAFF. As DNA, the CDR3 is TGCAGCACTCACGCCAGGGAGGGGACTGAAGCTTTCTTT.